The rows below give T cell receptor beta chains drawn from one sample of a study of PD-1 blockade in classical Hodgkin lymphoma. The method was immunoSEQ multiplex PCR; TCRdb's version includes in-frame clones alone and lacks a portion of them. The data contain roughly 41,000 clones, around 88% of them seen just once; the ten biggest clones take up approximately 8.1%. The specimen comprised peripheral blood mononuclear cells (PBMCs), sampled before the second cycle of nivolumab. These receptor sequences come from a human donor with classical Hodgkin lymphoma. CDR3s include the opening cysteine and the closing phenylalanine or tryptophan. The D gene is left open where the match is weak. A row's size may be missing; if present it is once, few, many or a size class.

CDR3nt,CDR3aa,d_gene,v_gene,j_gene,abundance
TGTGCCAGCAGCGTGGACAGGGTCTATGGCTACACCTTC,CASSVDRVYGYTF,TRBD1,TRBV11-3,TRBJ1-2,.
TGTGCCAGCAGCTTAGAGGGGACCTTGGGTGGCTACACCTTC,CASSLEGTLGGYTF,.,TRBV11-2,TRBJ1-2,.
TGTGCTAGTGGTTTGGTAGTTGTCCTAGGAGGAATAATGTACGAGCAGTACTTC,CASGLVVVLGGIMYEQYF,.,TRBV12-5,TRBJ2-7,.
TGCGCCAGCAGCCAAGGACCTCCGGGACAGGCGTTAAACTATGGCTACACCTTC,CASSQGPPGQALNYGYTF,TRBD1,TRBV4-1,TRBJ1-2,.
TGCGCCAGCAGCTGGACTAGCACCGTCTACAATGAGCAGTTCTTC,CASSWTSTVYNEQFF,TRBD2,TRBV5-1,TRBJ2-1,.
TGTGCCAGCATGGAGGTGGGACTTTACAATGAGCAGTTCTTC,CASMEVGLYNEQFF,.,TRBV4-2,TRBJ2-1,.
TGTGCCAGCAGTTTAGCTGCGGGGGCCTACAATGAGCAGTTCTTC,CASSLAAGAYNEQFF,TRBD2,TRBV27,TRBJ2-1,.
TGTGCCAGTAGTATAGATCTCGGGGACGAGACCCAGTACTTC,CASSIDLGDETQYF,.,TRBV19,TRBJ2-5,.
TGTGCCACCTTCGACCCACGAAACACAGCCTCGAACACTGAAGCTTTCTTT,CATFDPRNTASNTEAFF,.,TRBV19,TRBJ1-1,.
TGCGCCAGCAGCTTGGTAGGGCAGGGCCCTGGGGAGCTGTTTTTT,CASSLVGQGPGELFF,.,TRBV5-1,TRBJ2-2,.
TGTGCCAGCAGTTTTTTTGTTAACTCCGGGAGGACAGATACGCAGTATTTT,CASSFFVNSGRTDTQYF,TRBD2,TRBV28,TRBJ2-3,.
TGTGCCAGCAGTTACTCGATGGGGGTCAATGAGCAGTTCTTC,CASSYSMGVNEQFF,.,TRBV6-5,TRBJ2-1,.
TGTGCCAGCAGCGTACTGGCTAGCGGCTACAATGAGCAGTTCTTC,CASSVLASGYNEQFF,TRBD2,TRBV9,TRBJ2-1,once
TGTGCCAGCAGGGTTGGGAGCCCAAACACCGGGGAGCTGTTTTTT,CASRVGSPNTGELFF,.,TRBV5-4,TRBJ2-2,.
TGTGCCAGCAGCTTGGGGAACACCGGGGAGCTGTTTTTT,CASSLGNTGELFF,.,TRBV7-3,TRBJ2-2,.
TGTGCCAGCAGCTTACTGAGACCGGACAGGGGGATCACAGATACGCAGTATTTT,CASSLLRPDRGITDTQYF,TRBD1,TRBV11-2,TRBJ2-3,few
TGTGCCAGCATCGGCGGAATTGGGTATGGCTACACCTTC,CASIGGIGYGYTF,.,TRBV6-5,TRBJ1-2,.
TGCAGCGTGTACAGGGGGTCTTGGACAGATACGCAGTATTTT,CSVYRGSWTDTQYF,TRBD1,TRBV29-1,TRBJ2-3,.
TGTGCCAGCAGTGAGACAGGGGGTCCAGATACGCAGTATTTT,CASSETGGPDTQYF,TRBD1,TRBV2,TRBJ2-3,few
TGTGCCAGTAGTATCGCAGCAGGTCCCAATGAGCAGTTCTTC,CASSIAAGPNEQFF,.,TRBV19,TRBJ2-1,.
TGCGCCAGCAGCCAAGATATGGGGGTCCCAGATACGCAGTATTTT,CASSQDMGVPDTQYF,.,TRBV4-1,TRBJ2-3,.
TGTGCCAGCAGCGCGGGCAGGGACAACACCATATATTTT,CASSAGRDNTIYF,.,TRBV7-3,TRBJ1-3,once
TGTGCCAGCAGCCAAGGGGAGAGGGATTCCTACGAGCAGTACTTC,CASSQGERDSYEQYF,.,TRBV4-2,TRBJ2-7,.
TGTGCCAGCAGCTTTCCGATAGCGGGGTCTACGTTAACCTACGAGCAGTACTTC,CASSFPIAGSTLTYEQYF,TRBD2,TRBV7-8,TRBJ2-7,.
TGTGCCAGCAGCCGTAGAGGTCAGGGAGCGGGCAAAACGAATGAGCAGTTCTTC,CASSRRGQGAGKTNEQFF,.,TRBV7-6,TRBJ2-1,.
TGTGCCTGGCCCACCTCCCCAGCGGGGCCTCCCCTAGGAGCAGATACGCAGTATTTT,CAWPTSPAGPPLGADTQYF,TRBD2,TRBV30,TRBJ2-3,.